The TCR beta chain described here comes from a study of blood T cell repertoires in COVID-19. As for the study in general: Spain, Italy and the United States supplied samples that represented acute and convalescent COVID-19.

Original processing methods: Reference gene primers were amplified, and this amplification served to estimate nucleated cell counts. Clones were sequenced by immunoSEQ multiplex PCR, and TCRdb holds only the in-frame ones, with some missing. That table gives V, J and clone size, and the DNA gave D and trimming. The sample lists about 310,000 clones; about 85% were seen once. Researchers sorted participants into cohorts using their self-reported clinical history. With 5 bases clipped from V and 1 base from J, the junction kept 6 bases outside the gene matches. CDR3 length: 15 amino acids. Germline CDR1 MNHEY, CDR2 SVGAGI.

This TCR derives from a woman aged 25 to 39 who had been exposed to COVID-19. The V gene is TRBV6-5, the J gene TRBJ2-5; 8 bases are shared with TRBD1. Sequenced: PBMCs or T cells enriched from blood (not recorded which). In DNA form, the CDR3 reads TGTGCCAGCAGTCGTGGACAGGGAGTCCAAGAGACCCAGTACTTC. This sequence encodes CASSRGQGVQETQYF.